One T cell receptor (beta chain) is described in this entry. Its antigen is unknown. The PCR ran on 60 Vbeta and 13 Jbeta primers. TCRdb's table, derived via immunoSEQ multiplex PCR, lists solely in-frame clones and lacks some. The sample has 150,000 to 200,000 clones; about four fifths are singletons. This entry belongs to a study of cytomegalovirus exposure and HLA in healthy donors. Study results and caveats: Because they were indistinguishable, some V segments, including TRBV6-2 and TRBV6-3, were excluded. Sequencing likely generated an artifact that appeared as a cluster of highly shared sequence variants. The classifier was said to identify cytomegalovirus status with high specificity and sensitivity. Later analysis demonstrated an association between a missense DCLRE1C variant and TCR beta V- and J-gene trimming.

Trimming shortened V by 0 bases and J by 0 bases, and 10 bases separated the two germline ends. CDR1 is KGHSH and CDR2 is LQKENI in the germline V gene. This CDR3 spans 16 amino acids. Sequencing was performed on PBMCs. The source of this sequence is a woman aged 18-30 years in good health and CMV-seronegative. The gene calls are TRBV18 and TRBJ2-3, with a possible D match to TRBD1 (6 bases). CDR3: CASSPPIGQSTDTQYF. CDR3 nucleotide sequence: TGTGCCAGCTCACCACCGATCGGACAGAGCACAGATACGCAGTATTTT.